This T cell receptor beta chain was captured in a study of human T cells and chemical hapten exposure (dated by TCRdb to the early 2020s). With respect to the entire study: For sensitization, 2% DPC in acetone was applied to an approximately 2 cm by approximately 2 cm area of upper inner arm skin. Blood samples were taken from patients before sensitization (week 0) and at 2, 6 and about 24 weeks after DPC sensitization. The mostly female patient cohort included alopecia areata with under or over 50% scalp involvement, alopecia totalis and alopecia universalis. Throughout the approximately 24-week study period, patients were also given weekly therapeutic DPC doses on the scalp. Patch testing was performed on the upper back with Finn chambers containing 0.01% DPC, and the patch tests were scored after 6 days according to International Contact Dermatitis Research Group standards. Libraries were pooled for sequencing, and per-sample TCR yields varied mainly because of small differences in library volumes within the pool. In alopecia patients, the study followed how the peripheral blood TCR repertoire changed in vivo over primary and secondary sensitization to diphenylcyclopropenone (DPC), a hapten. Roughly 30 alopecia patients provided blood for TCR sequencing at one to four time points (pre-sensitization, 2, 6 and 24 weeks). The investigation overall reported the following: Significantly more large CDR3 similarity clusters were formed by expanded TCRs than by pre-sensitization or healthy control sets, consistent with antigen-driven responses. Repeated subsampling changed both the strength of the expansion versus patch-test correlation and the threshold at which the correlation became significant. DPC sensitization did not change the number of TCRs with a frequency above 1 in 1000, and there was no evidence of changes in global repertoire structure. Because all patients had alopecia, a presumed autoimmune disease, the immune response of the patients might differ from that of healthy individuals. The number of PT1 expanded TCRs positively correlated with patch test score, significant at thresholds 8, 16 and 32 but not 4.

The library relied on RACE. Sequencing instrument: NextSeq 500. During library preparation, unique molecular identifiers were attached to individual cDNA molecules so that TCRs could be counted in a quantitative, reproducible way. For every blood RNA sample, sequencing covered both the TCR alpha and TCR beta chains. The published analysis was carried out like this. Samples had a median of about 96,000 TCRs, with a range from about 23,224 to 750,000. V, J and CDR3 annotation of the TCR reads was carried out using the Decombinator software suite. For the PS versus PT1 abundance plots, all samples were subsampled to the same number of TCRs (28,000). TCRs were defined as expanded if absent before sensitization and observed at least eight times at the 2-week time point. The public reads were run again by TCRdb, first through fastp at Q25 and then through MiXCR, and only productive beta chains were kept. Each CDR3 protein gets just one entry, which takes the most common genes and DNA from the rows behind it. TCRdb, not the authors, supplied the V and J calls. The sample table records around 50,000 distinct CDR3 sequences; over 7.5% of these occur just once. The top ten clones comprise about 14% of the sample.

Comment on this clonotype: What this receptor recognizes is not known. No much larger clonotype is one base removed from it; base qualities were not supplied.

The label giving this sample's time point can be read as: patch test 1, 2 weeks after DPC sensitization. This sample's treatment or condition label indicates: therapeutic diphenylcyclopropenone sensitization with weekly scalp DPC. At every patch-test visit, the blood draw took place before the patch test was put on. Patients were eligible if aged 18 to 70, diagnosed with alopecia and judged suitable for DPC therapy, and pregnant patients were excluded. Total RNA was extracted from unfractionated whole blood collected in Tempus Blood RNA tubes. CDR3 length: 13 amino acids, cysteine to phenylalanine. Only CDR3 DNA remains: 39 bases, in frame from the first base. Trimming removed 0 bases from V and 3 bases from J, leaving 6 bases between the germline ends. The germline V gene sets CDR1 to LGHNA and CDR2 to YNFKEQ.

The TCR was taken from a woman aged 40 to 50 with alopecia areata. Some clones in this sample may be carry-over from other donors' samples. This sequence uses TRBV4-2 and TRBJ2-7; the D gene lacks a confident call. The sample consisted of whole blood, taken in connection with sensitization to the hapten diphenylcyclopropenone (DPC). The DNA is TGTGCCAGCAGCCAAGAAAGGGACTACGAGCAGTACTTC. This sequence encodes CASSQERDYEQYF.